The clone carrying this T cell receptor beta chain appeared once. The data are from a study of shared clonotypes between healthy human individuals. The repertoire was sequenced with immunoSEQ multiplex PCR; TCRdb's copy has only in-frame clones and lacks some. This sample has around 1 million clones, with more than 75% found just once. This sequence originates from a man younger than 30 in good health. Sequenced: memory CD4+ T cells sorted from blood. Described subset: CD45RA-negative fraction.

The CDR3 loop reads CASSNLGTSADTQYF. CDR3 coding DNA: TGCGCCAGCAGCAACCTAGGGACTAGCGCAGATACGCAGTATTTT. V is TRBV5-1 and J is TRBJ2-3; 10 nucleotides match TRBD2. Germline V gene data show CDR1 as SGHRS and CDR2 as YFSETQ. V lost 4 bases and J lost 4; bases outside the gene matches: 6. The CDR3 consists of 15 residues.